This passage covers 13 T cell receptor beta chains from one sample sequenced in a study of spatial heterogeneity in lung cancer. The time point was: sample taken at primary tumor resection. Unsorted whole RNA of tumor, nontumor lung or frozen PBMC was sequenced. TCRdb itself ran the 5' RACE reads through MiXCR, one entry per CDR3 protein. This table holds 4,000 to 5,500 distinct CDR3 sequences, around 16% found once. The specimen was normal lung tissue next to the tumor, collected at surgery. These receptors were collected from a male donor with early-stage non-small cell lung cancer.

This clonotype is deemed medium-sized. Being off target in a library aimed at alpha chains, this beta chain has a size of little meaning. This rearrangement joins TRBV12-3 or TRBV12-4 to TRBJ2-7; D remains ambiguous. This CDR3 has 14 amino acids. The V gene lost 5 bases and the J gene lost 3 bases, with 14 bases spanning the gap. The CDR3 is CASSQRATRYEQYF. In DNA form, the CDR3 reads TGTGCCAGCAGTCAACGGGCCACTCGCTACGAGCAGTACTTC.

By its share, this clonotype is medium-sized. A library made for alpha chains picked up this beta chain off target, so its size means little. The V gene is TRBV18, the J gene TRBJ1-6; possible D gene TRBD1, 5 bases. Germline V gene sequence: CDR1 KGHSH, CDR2 LQKENI. CDR3 length: 16 residues. Trimming cost V 6 bases and J 0 bases, with 12 bases left between them. The chain's CDR3 is CASSKDSSSYNSPLHF. CDR3 sequence (DNA): TGTGCCAGCTCCAAAGACAGTAGCTCCTATAATTCACCCCTCCACTTT.

To note about this clonotype: The library was designed around alpha chains, so this beta chain is a stray read whose abundance carries little weight. The gene calls are TRBV5-1 and TRBJ2-3, with 8 bases aligning to TRBD1. The CDR3 is 15 amino acids. Germline-derived CDR1 and CDR2 are SGHRS and YFSETQ. V gave up 5 bases and J gave up 3 bases; unmatched junction bases: 8. This chain's CDR3 is CASSHPTGETDTQYF. The DNA for the CDR3 is TGCGCCAGCAGTCATCCGACAGGGGAGACAGATACGCAGTATTTT.

This clonotype was observed a handful of times. The library was designed around alpha chains, so this beta chain is a stray read whose abundance carries little weight. The gene calls are TRBV28 and TRBJ2-2; D might be TRBD1 (5 bases). V gave up 6 bases and J gave up 7 bases, with 18 bases separating them. The CDR3 is made up of 15 amino acids. CDR1 and CDR2 (germline): MDHEN, SYDVKM. For the CDR3, the DNA is TGTGCCAGCAGGGATAAGACAGATCGAGACGGGGAGCTGTTTTTT. Translated, it gives CASRDKTDRDGELFF.

With regard to this clonotype: A library made for alpha chains picked up this beta chain off target, so its size means little. The chain recombines TRBV20-1 with TRBJ2-7; D gene ambiguous. CDR3 size: 15 residues. Germline values: CDR1 DFQATT, CDR2 SNEGSKA (reference sequence). Trimming pared 0 bases from V and 3 bases from J, leaving 15 bases between. Written as DNA, the CDR3 is TGCAGTGCTAGAGATCATAGATCTTTGTTCTACGAGCAGTACTTC. Encoded protein: CSARDHRSLFYEQYF.

As concerns this clonotype: Because this beta chain is a stray read in a library intended to capture alpha chains, its abundance should not be given much weight. The CDR3 nucleotides are TGCAGCGTTGATAACAGGAGATATGGCTACACCTTC. It translates to CSVDNRRYGYTF. This chain joins TRBV29-1 and TRBJ1-2; D may be TRBD1 (5 bases). V lost 3 bases, J lost 5 bases, and 10 bases lay in between. The CDR3 consists of 12 residues. Germline loops: CDR1 SQVTM, CDR2 ANQGSEA.

This clonotype has a single count. Because this beta chain is a stray read in a library intended to capture alpha chains, its abundance should not be given much weight. The rearrangement links TRBV7-9 to TRBJ2-3, with D tentatively TRBD1 or TRBD2 (5 bases each). The V gene lost 5 bases and the J gene lost 4 bases, with 22 bases spanning the gap. CDR1 is SEHNR and CDR2 is FQNEAQ in the germline V gene (reference sequence). CDR3 length: 17 amino acids. The CDR3 DNA reads TGTGCCAGCAGCCGATATACCGGGACCGTAAACTCAGATACGCAGTATTTT. It specifies CASSRYTGTVNSDTQYF.

With regard to this clonotype: Since the library was made to target alpha chains, this beta chain is a stray read and its abundance is not meaningful. The J gene is TRBJ1-3, the V gene TRBV7-3; D may be TRBD1 (6 bases). V was trimmed by 8 bases and J by 3 bases, leaving 8 bases between them. CDR3 length: 12 residues. Looked up from germline, CDR1 is SGHTA and CDR2 is FQGTGA. In DNA form, the CDR3 reads TGTGCCAGCCAGGGGTATGGAAACACCATATATTTT. Translating it yields CASQGYGNTIYF.

In this sample, this clonotype turned up many times. For a library built for alpha chains, this beta chain is a stray read; little rests on its size. The genes are TRBV7-2 and TRBJ1-1; D gene ambiguous. V was trimmed by 5 bases and J by 5 bases, leaving 15 bases between them. The CDR3 loop spans 14 amino acids. Germline V gene lookup returns CDR1 SGHTA and CDR2 FQGNSA. In DNA, the CDR3 is TGTGCCAGCAGCCCACTAAGGGTCGGGACTGAAGCTTTCTTT. Its translation is CASSPLRVGTEAFF.

This clonotype was seen many times. This beta chain is a stray read from a library made for alpha chains; its abundance is not meaningful. V is TRBV7-8 and J is TRBJ2-7; 7 positions agree with TRBD1. Germline CDR1 SGHVS, CDR2 FQNEAQ. V was pared by 1 base and J by 3 bases, with 21 bases of the junction left unmatched. The CDR3 runs to 20 residues. The CDR3 nucleotides are TGTGCCAGCAGCTTAGTGAGTTTTGGACAGGCTGTACCGCCGTACTACGAGCAGTACTTC. Translation gives CASSLVSFGQAVPPYYEQYF. The full variable domain, rest sourced from reference TRBV7-8 and TRBJ2-7, is GAGVSQSPRYKVAKRGQDVALRCDPISGHVSLFWYQQALGQGPEFLTYFQNEAQLDKSGLPSDRFFAERPEGSVSTLKIQRTQQEDSAVYLCASSLVSFGQAVPPYYEQYFGPGTRLTVT.

This clonotype is classed as medium-sized. This beta chain slipped into a library made for alpha chains as a stray read, so its size is not meaningful. The chain couples TRBV7-9 to TRBJ2-3; D remains unclear. This CDR3 region has 10 residues. CDR1 is SEHNR, CDR2 FQNEAQ, per germline (reference sequence). With 6 bases removed from V and 5 bases from J, the gap between germline ends came to 3 bases. The CDR3 region is CASRLDTQYF. CDR3 in DNA: TGTGCCAGCAGGCTAGATACGCAGTATTTT.

With respect to this clonotype: With the library built for alpha chains, this beta chain is off target and its frequency is not meaningful. The V gene is TRBV5-6, the J gene TRBJ1-1; D is unresolved. Trimming cost V 0 bases and J 11 bases, with 11 bases left between them. The CDR3 has 12 residues. Germline V CDR1 and CDR2: SGHDT, YYEEEE. CDR3 nucleotide sequence: TGTGCCAGCAGCTTGGACCGACTGGGTGCTTTCTTT. It specifies CASSLDRLGAFF.

Concerning this clonotype itself: Being off target in a library aimed at alpha chains, this beta chain has a size of little meaning. The chain links TRBV2 to TRBJ1-6; D is possibly TRBD1 (5 bases). This CDR3 comprises 13 residues. V was shortened by 8 bases and J by 3 bases, with 8 bases between the two germline ends. Germline values: CDR1 SNHLY, CDR2 FYNNEI. DNA of the CDR3: TGTGCCAGCCGACAGAACTATAATTCACCCCTCCACTTT. Protein: CASRQNYNSPLHF.